Sequencing of this T cell receptor (beta chain) was carried out in a study of T-cell reconstitution after alpha-beta-depleted transplantation in children. Notes on the study in general: A year post-transplant, T-cell counts and diversity derived mostly from newly produced T cells.

As for this clonotype: No antigen is known for it.

The TCRbeta library was prepared with unique molecular identifiers. TCRdb used MiXCR to reprocess the PCR reads, holding one entry per CDR3 protein. The sample gives just over 950,000 distinct CDR3 sequences, around 30% of which show up once; 28% is in the top ten. CDR3 size: 16 residues. Trimming took 4 bases from V and 0 from J; bases not matched to a gene: 8. Germline CDR1 is SGDLS and CDR2 is YYNGEE. This specimen consisted of PBMCs, mostly from graft donor cells, obtained 360 days after TCRalphabeta/CD19-depleted stem cell transplant. The chain has TRBV9 and TRBJ2-3, with 7 nucleotides matching TRBD1. The sequence was obtained from a boy in the first two years of life who had a stem cell transplant for SCID, so the T cells may come from the graft donor. The CDR3 loop reads CASSKTGTVSTDTQYF. In DNA form, the CDR3 reads TGTGCCAGCAGCAAAACCGGGACAGTTAGCACAGATACGCAGTATTTT.